This note documents a single T cell receptor beta chain sequence. Its cognate antigen is unknown. The germline V and J ends were trimmed by 5 bases and 8 bases, with 18 bases remaining between them. The CDR3 loop spans 15 amino acids. Germline lookup yields CDR1 MDHEN and CDR2 SYDVKM. RNA was extracted from whole blood without cell sorting, alongside germline DNA. Peripheral blood, around 4 milliliters, was collected prior to surgery. The input was around 500 ng total RNA; TCR beta cDNA was made from it with a constant-region primer. Slightly modified ARM-PCR with three nested multiplex PCR rounds yielded TCR beta libraries. With TRBV1-TRBV30 forward primers and a C-beta reverse primer, the first two PCR rounds were run for roughly 10 cycles each. TCRdb re-analysed the multiplex PCR reads in MiXCR, keeping a single row per CDR3 protein. The sample lists almost 200,000 distinct CDR3 sequences; 65% were seen once.

These data originate in a study of tumor-infiltrating lymphocytes in primary liver carcinoma. Overall study: All patients had surgically resected primary liver carcinoma. Regarding the study as a whole: Top-250-clone fractions were significantly higher in tumors than in blood (p = 0.039). The overlap of tumor-adjacent and tumor-blood pairs was smaller than that of tumor region pairs.

This rearrangement joins TRBV28 to TRBJ2-2, with D perhaps TRBD2 (5 bases). Sequenced sample: peripheral blood. The origin of this receptor is a woman aged 60-75 years with primary liver carcinoma and hepatitis B virus infection. This CDR3 is CASSHFWEYAGELFF. The CDR3 bases are TGTGCCAGCAGTCATTTCTGGGAGTACGCAGGGGAGCTGTTTTTT.